Each of the 20 T cell receptor beta chains below was sequenced from the same sample in a study of OX40 agonist ivuxolimab in advanced cancers. Method: immunoSEQ multiplex PCR; TCRdb's copy keeps in-frame clones and lacks some. The sample holds roughly 67,000 clones, roughly 92% seen once. Material: CD4+ or CD8+ T cells sorted from blood, obtained in a trial of the OX40 agonist ivuxolimab. The receptors originated from an adult with an advanced solid tumor such as melanoma, head and neck, liver or kidney cancer.

The chain uses TRBV6-5 and TRBJ2-7; 11 bases are shared with TRBD2. Trimming cost V 2 bases and J 3 bases; bases outside gene matches: 3. Per germline, CDR1 MNHEY and CDR2 SVGAGI. The CDR3 is 15 residues long. The CDR3 reads CASSYGGTSGYEQYF. The CDR3 region has the DNA TGTGCCAGCAGTTACGGGGGGACTAGCGGCTACGAGCAGTACTTC.

This sequence joins TRBV4-1 and TRBJ2-7; D might be TRBD2 (7 bases). Per the germline V gene, CDR1 is MGHRA and CDR2 is YSYEKL. The CDR3 has 15 amino acids. Trimming took off 0 bases at V and 0 bases at J, with 9 bases between the two ends. The CDR3: CASSQERGPSYEQYF. DNA of the CDR3: TGCGCCAGCAGCCAAGAGCGGGGGCCCTCCTACGAGCAGTACTTC.

The chain has TRBV7-9 and TRBJ2-2; unclear D gene. In germline, CDR1 is SEHNR, CDR2 FQNEAQ (reference sequence). The CDR3 covers 12 residues. V was clipped by 4 bases and J by 3 bases, with 3 bases between them. Here the CDR3 reads CASSSYTGELFF. In DNA form, the CDR3 reads TGTGCCAGCAGCTCCTACACCGGGGAGCTGTTTTTT.

The J gene is TRBJ1-4, the V gene TRBV23-1; 11 nucleotides align to TRBD1. TRBV23-1 counts as an open reading frame of uncertain function. There are 15 residues in the CDR3. V shed 6 bases and J 10 bases; nucleotides not matched to a gene: 10. CDR3 region: CASSLWDRGFGKLFF. CDR3 sequence (DNA): TGCGCCAGCAGCCTCTGGGACAGGGGGTTTGGAAAACTGTTTTTT.

The chain carries TRBV25-1 and TRBJ1-1, with TRBD1 matching 7 bases. V trimming: 7 bases; J trimming: 8 bases; junction bases outside the gene matches: 7. The CDR3 has 12 residues. Germline-derived CDR1 and CDR2 are MGHDK and SYGVNS. In nucleotides, the CDR3 is TGTGCCAGCACCATAACAGGGGAGGAAGCTTTCTTT. It is translated as CASTITGEEAFF.

The rearrangement uses TRBV27 and TRBJ1-2; 7 nucleotides align to TRBD1. This CDR3 contains 14 residues. Germline V gene lookup returns CDR1 MNHEY and CDR2 SMNVEV (reference sequence). With 5 bases clipped from V and 2 bases from J, the junction kept 5 bases outside the gene matches. This CDR3 is CASSPPDRNYGYTF. Written as DNA, the CDR3 is TGTGCCAGCAGTCCTCCGGACAGGAACTATGGCTACACCTTC.

The V and J genes are TRBV19 and TRBJ1-1; TRBD1 is a possible D gene (5 bases). Trimming removed 6 bases from V and 4 bases from J, with 12 bases in between. The CDR3 spans 13 residues. CDR1 and CDR2 from the germline V gene are LNHDA and SQIVND (reference sequence). The CDR3 nucleotides are TGTGCCAGTAGACAGGAGGGCGGCACTGAAGCTTTCTTT. It translates to CASRQEGGTEAFF.

V gene TRBV7-9 combines with J gene TRBJ2-3, with TRBD2 identical over 8 bases. Trimming removed 3 bases from V and 1 base from J; junction bases left unmatched: 3. CDR1 and CDR2 (germline): SEHNR, FQNEAQ (reference sequence). The CDR3 covers 15 residues. CDR3 protein: CASSFPTSGTDTQYF. Here the CDR3 DNA reads TGTGCCAGCAGCTTCCCGACTAGCGGCACAGATACGCAGTATTTT.

The gene calls are TRBV27 and TRBJ2-1, with 11 bases aligning to TRBD2. This CDR3 has 15 amino acids. Germline-derived CDR1 and CDR2 are MNHEY and SMNVEV (reference sequence). The V segment lost 7 bases and the J segment 4 bases; nucleotides outside the gene matches: 6. CDR3 in DNA: TGTGCCAGCACCATAGCGGGAGGGGGGTACAATGAGCAGTTCTTC. Protein sequence: CASTIAGGGYNEQFF.

The chain combines TRBV6-5 with TRBJ1-1; D is uncertain. Trimming shortened V by 0 bases and J by 6 bases, and 11 bases separated the two germline ends. This CDR3 comprises 14 residues. Germline CDR1 and CDR2: MNHEY and SVGAGI. CDR3 bases: TGTGCCAGCAGTTACTCGAACTACGGGCCTGAAGCTTTCTTT. Its translation is CASSYSNYGPEAFF.

V usage is TRBV4-1 and J usage is TRBJ1-5; 10 positions agree with TRBD1. This CDR3 contains 16 residues. V dropped 3 bases and J dropped 5; count of bases not matched to a gene: 7. From germline, CDR1 is MGHRA and CDR2 YSYEKL. CDR3 nucleotides: TGCGCCAGCAGCCATCCATTAGGACAGGGGGATCAGCCCCAGCATTTT. Translation gives CASSHPLGQGDQPQHF.

The rearrangement links TRBV7-9 to TRBJ2-1; 8 bases map to TRBD1. The germline CDR1 and CDR2 sequences are SEHNR and FQNEAQ (reference sequence). The CDR3 sequence is 14 residues long. The ends lost 1 base at V and 9 bases at J; junction bases unmatched: 5. The CDR3 DNA sequence: TGTGCCAGCAGCTTAGTGGCAGGGGGCAGTGAGCAGTTCTTC. It encodes CASSLVAGGSEQFF.

V gene TRBV7-6 combines with J gene TRBJ1-1; D is unresolved. Germline CDR1 reads SGHVS; CDR2 reads FNYEAQ. The CDR3 has 15 amino acids. Trimming left V 1 base short and J 2 bases short, with 11 bases between. DNA of the CDR3: TGTGCCAGCAGCTTAGGGAGGAGCGGTAACACTGAAGCTTTCTTT. Protein sequence: CASSLGRSGNTEAFF.

CDR3 amino acids: CASSVADNYEQYF. Here the CDR3 DNA reads TGTGCCAGCAGCGTAGCGGACAACTACGAGCAGTACTTC. The V gene is TRBV9, the J gene TRBJ2-7; D may be TRBD1 (5 bases). This CDR3 contains 13 residues. The germline V and J ends were trimmed by 0 bases and 3 bases, with 7 bases remaining between them. The germline gives CDR1 SGDLS, CDR2 YYNGEE.

In nucleotides, the CDR3 is TGTGCCAGCAGCTTCGGACAGGGCGACTACGAGCAGTACTTC. This gives the protein CASSFGQGDYEQYF. V is TRBV11-2 and J is TRBJ2-7; 8 positions match TRBD1. CDR1 is SGHAT and CDR2 is FQNNGV in the germline V gene. The CDR3 consists of 14 residues. V dropped 3 bases and J dropped 3; count of bases not matched to a gene: 4.

CDR3 protein: CAGNRGYEQYF. As DNA, the CDR3 is TGTGCCGGGAATAGGGGGTACGAGCAGTACTTC. The rearrangement joins TRBV19 to TRBJ2-7; perhaps TRBD1 as D (6 bases). CDR3 size: 11 residues. Deletions cut 11 bases from V and 4 bases from J, with 12 bases between. Germline values: CDR1 LNHDA, CDR2 SQIVND (reference sequence).

J is TRBJ2-7 and V is TRBV19, with 9 bases aligning to TRBD1. V shed 1 base, J shed 4 bases, and the junction held 5 bases outside the gene matches. The CDR3 runs to 15 residues. Germline assignment: CDR1 LNHDA and CDR2 SQIVND (reference sequence). The CDR3 DNA reads as TGTGCCAGTAGTATAGCGGCGGGACAGGGTTACGAGCAGTACTTC. Protein: CASSIAAGQGYEQYF.

V usage is TRBV9 and J usage is TRBJ2-5; D unclear. CDR3 length: 12 amino acids. Germline CDR1 is SGDLS and CDR2 is YYNGEE. The V end was cut by 4 bases, the J end by 0 bases, with 4 bases between. The CDR3 nucleotides read TGTGCCAGCAGCCACAACCAAGAGACCCAGTACTTC. Translation: CASSHNQETQYF.

A single count supports this clone. DNA for the CDR3: TGTGCCAGCAGTCGAAACCGGGACTCGAACACCGGGGAGCTGTTTTTT. Protein: CASSRNRDSNTGELFF. The V gene is TRBV7-6, the J gene TRBJ2-2, with a weak D call TRBD2 (6 bases). Trimming shortened V by 6 bases and J by 0 bases, and 14 bases separated the two germline ends. CDR3 length equals 16 residues. Germline CDR1 and CDR2: SGHVS and FNYEAQ.

This rearrangement joins TRBV9 to TRBJ1-3; no definite D call. V gave up 4 bases and J gave up 4 bases, with 15 bases separating them. Looked up from germline, CDR1 is SGDLS and CDR2 is YYNGEE. This CDR3 region has 15 residues. In DNA, the CDR3 is TGTGCCAGCAGCCCATCGTCAGTTATCGGAAACACCATATATTTT. This translates into CASSPSSVIGNTIYF.